This entry lists 13 T cell receptor beta chains sequenced from one sample in a study of T cells after posttransplantation cyclophosphamide. A marrow graft followed busulfan-fludarabine conditioning, with cyclophosphamide on days +3 and +4. Libraries were prepared by immunoSEQ multiplex PCR; TCRdb keeps only in-frame clonotypes and omits some of them. Singletons are absent from the sample, which has 5,500 to 8,000 clones. The sample was PBMCs, taken after allogeneic stem cell transplant with posttransplant cyclophosphamide. Receptors were obtained from a male patient between 45 and 59 years old who received an allogeneic stem cell transplant from an unrelated donor, was CMV-positive, and had acute GVHD only. Some T cells could come from the graft donor.

The chain links TRBV4-1 to TRBJ2-5; TRBD1 agrees at 9 bases. Trimming at V came to 3 bases and at J to 3 bases, leaving 8 bases not matched to a gene. Per the germline V gene, CDR1 is MGHRA and CDR2 is YSYEKL. The CDR3 is 16 residues long. The CDR3 region is CASSHPGQGYEETQYF. In DNA form, the CDR3 reads TGCGCCAGCAGCCACCCGGGACAGGGTTATGAAGAGACCCAGTACTTC.

This clone was recorded many times. The chain links TRBV5-1 to TRBJ2-2, with D possibly being TRBD1 (5 bases). The germline V and J ends were trimmed by 5 bases and 3 bases, with 8 bases remaining between them. The CDR3 is 13 residues long. CDR1 and CDR2 (germline): SGHRS, YFSETQ. CDR3 DNA sequence: TGCGCCAGCAGTCAGGGCGACACCGGGGAGCTGTTTTTT. Amino acid sequence: CASSQGDTGELFF.

The gene calls are TRBV5-4 and TRBJ2-7; 7 positions agree with TRBD2. Germline loops: CDR1 SGHNT, CDR2 YYREEE (reference sequence). Unmatched junction bases numbered 3, after V lost 0 bases and J lost 3 bases. CDR3 size: 14 residues. In nucleotides, the CDR3 is TGTGCCAGCAGCTTGGAAACGGGAGGCTACGAGCAGTACTTC. Its translation is CASSLETGGYEQYF. Together with reference TRBV5-4 and TRBJ2-7, the CDR3 gives the full variable domain: ETGVTQSPTHLIKTRGQQVTLRCSSQSGHNTVSWYQQALGQGPQFIFQYYREEENGRGNFPPRFSGLQFPNYSSELNVNALELDDSALYLCASSLETGGYEQYFGPGTRLTVT.

This clone was counted at least ten times. The CDR3 sequence is CASSVVEYEQYF. CDR3 in DNA: TGTGCCAGCAGTGTCGTAGAGTACGAGCAGTACTTC. V and J are TRBV6-1 and TRBJ2-7; no firm D call. The V end was cut by 4 bases, the J end by 4 bases, with 8 bases between. This CDR3 is built from 12 residues. Germline CDR1 reads MNHNS; CDR2 reads SASEGT.

This clone came up many times. This same CDR3 is encoded by further DNA sequences in the sample. The chain recombines TRBV7-3 with TRBJ2-1, with D possibly being TRBD1 (6 bases). Germline-derived CDR1 and CDR2 are SGHTA and FQGTGA. The V gene lost 4 bases and the J gene lost 7 bases, with 8 bases spanning the gap. This CDR3 comprises 12 residues. The CDR3 here is CASSSTGNEQFF. In nucleotides, the CDR3 is TGTGCCAGCAGCTCTACAGGGAATGAGCAGTTCTTC.

At least ten counts were recorded for this clone. This chain joins TRBV7-9 and TRBJ1-1, with 7 bases matching TRBD1. Germline trimming cut 2 bases from V and 3 bases from J; bases unmatched to any gene: 12. Per the germline V gene, CDR1 is SEHNR and CDR2 is FQNEAQ (reference sequence). The CDR3 is 17 residues long. This chain's CDR3 is CASSLSSGAGGDTEAFF. CDR3 in DNA: TGTGCCAGCAGCTTATCGTCCGGGGCAGGGGGTGACACTGAAGCTTTCTTT. Full variable domain (outside the CDR3, taken from reference TRBV7-9 and TRBJ1-1): DTGVSQNPRHKITKRGQNVTFRCDPISEHNRLYWYRQTLGQGPEFLTYFQNEAQLEKSRLLSDRFSAERPKGSFSTLEIQRTEQGDSAMYLCASSLSSGAGGDTEAFFGQGTRLTVV.

This clone was picked up many times. V and J are TRBV28 and TRBJ2-2; TRBD2 matches 7 bases. Per the germline V gene, CDR1 is MDHEN and CDR2 is SYDVKM. The J segment lost 4 bases and the V segment lost 6 bases, leaving 5 bases of the junction unmatched. The CDR3 is made up of 14 amino acids. The CDR3 nucleotides are TGTGCCAGCAGCCGGGACTATCCCACCGGGGAGCTGTTTTTT. Protein product: CASSRDYPTGELFF. The variable domain in full, completed from reference TRBV28 and TRBJ2-2, reads DVKVTQSSRYLVKRTGEKVFLECVQDMDHENMFWYRQDPGLGLRLIYFSYDVKMKEKGDIPEGYSVSREKKERFSLILESASTNQTSMYLCASSRDYPTGELFFGEGSRLTVL.

J is TRBJ2-5 and V is TRBV5-1, with D hard to call. The V end was cut by 2 bases, the J end by 5 bases, with 10 bases between. This CDR3 comprises 13 residues. Germline V gene data show CDR1 as SGHRS and CDR2 as YFSETQ. The CDR3 DNA follows: TGCGCCAGCAGCTTTAGTGAGTGGGAGACCCAGTACTTC. It encodes CASSFSEWETQYF.

The rearrangement links TRBV29-1 to TRBJ2-7; 10 bases are shared with TRBD1. The germline CDR1 and CDR2 sequences are SQVTM and ANQGSEA. V trimming: 7 bases; J trimming: 3 bases; junction bases outside the gene matches: 3. CDR3 size: 12 residues. CDR3 residues: CSGGTGDYEQYF. The CDR3, as DNA: TGCAGCGGGGGGACAGGGGACTACGAGCAGTACTTC.

This clone was observed at least ten times. One junction end does not reproduce the germline sequence, and a read error may be involved. The chain joins TRBV4-2 to TRBJ2-2, with 8 bases lining up with TRBD2. The CDR3 is made up of 16 amino acids. Germline-derived CDR1 and CDR2 are LGHNA and YNFKEQ. The CDR3 coding sequence is TGTGCCAGCAGCCCGACTGGCGGGAGGAACCCCGGGGAGCTGTTTTTT. Amino acid sequence: CASSPTGGRNPGELFF.

V and J are TRBV18 and TRBJ2-5; 7 bases match TRBD1. V dropped 5 bases and J dropped 5; count of bases not matched to a gene: 11. Germline CDR1 reads KGHSH; CDR2 reads LQKENI. The length of the CDR3 is 15 residues. The CDR3 region has the DNA TGTGCCAGCTCAAACCAGGACAGGCCGGGGGAGACCCAGTACTTC. It yields the protein CASSNQDRPGETQYF.

This chain joins TRBV7-9 and TRBJ2-2, with a possible D match to TRBD1 (7 bases). Germline V gene lookup returns CDR1 SEHNR and CDR2 FQNEAQ (reference sequence). The CDR3 loop spans 19 amino acids. Between the trimmed V and J ends, which lost 5 bases and 1 base, there was a span of 23 bases. The CDR3 DNA sequence: TGTGCCAGCAGCCTATTTTTTGGGCGGGACAGAAAGAACACCGGGGAGCTGTTTTTT. This gives the protein CASSLFFGRDRKNTGELFF.

In this sample, this clone turned up many times. The chain uses TRBV2 and TRBJ2-1, with TRBD1 identical over 10 bases. With V trimmed by 6 bases and J by 16 bases, 6 bases remained unmatched. CDR1 SNHLY and CDR2 FYNNEI come from the germline V gene. CDR3 length equals 11 residues. The CDR3 DNA follows: TGTGCCAGCAGCTGGGACAGGGGAAGATTCTTC. Encoded protein: CASSWDRGRFF.